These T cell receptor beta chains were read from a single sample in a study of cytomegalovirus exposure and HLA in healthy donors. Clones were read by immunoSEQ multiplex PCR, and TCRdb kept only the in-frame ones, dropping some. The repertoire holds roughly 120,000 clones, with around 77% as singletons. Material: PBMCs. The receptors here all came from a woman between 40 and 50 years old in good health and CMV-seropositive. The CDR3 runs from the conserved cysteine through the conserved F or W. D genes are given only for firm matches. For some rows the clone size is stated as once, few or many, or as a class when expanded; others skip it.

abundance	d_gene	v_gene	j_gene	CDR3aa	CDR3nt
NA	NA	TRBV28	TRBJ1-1	CASDSMNTEAFF	TGTGCCAGCGACAGCATGAACACTGAAGCTTTCTTT
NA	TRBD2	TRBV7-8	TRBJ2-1	CASSPIVLGLAGYNEQFF	TGTGCCAGCAGCCCCATTGTCCTTGGACTAGCGGGATACAATGAGCAGTTCTTC
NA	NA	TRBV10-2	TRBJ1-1	CASSGNLGGGWNTEAFF	TGCGCCAGCAGCGGAAACCTGGGGGGAGGATGGAACACTGAAGCTTTCTTT
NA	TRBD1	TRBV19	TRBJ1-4	CASSSYRGREKLFF	TGTGCCAGTAGTAGTTACAGGGGCCGAGAAAAACTGTTTTTT
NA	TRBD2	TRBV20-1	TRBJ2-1	CSARGGTWQFF	TGCAGTGCTAGGGGGGGGACCTGGCAGTTCTTC
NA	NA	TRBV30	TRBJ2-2	CAWSGGLVKSGELFF	TGTGCCTGGAGTGGGGGACTCGTAAAGTCTGGGGAGCTGTTTTTT
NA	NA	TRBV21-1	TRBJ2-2	CASSKDTGNTGELFF	TGTGCCAGCAGCAAAGATACAGGGAACACCGGGGAGCTGTTTTTT
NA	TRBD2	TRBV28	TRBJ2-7	CASSSLSTSGGSYEQYF	TGTGCCAGCAGTTCATTATCCACTAGCGGGGGATCCTACGAGCAGTACTTC
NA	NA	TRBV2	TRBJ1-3	CAASIETGNTIYF	TGTGCCGCCTCGATCGAGACTGGAAACACCATATATTTT
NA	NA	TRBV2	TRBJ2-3	CASLGDSTDTQYF	TGTGCCAGCTTAGGGGACTCCACAGATACGCAGTATTTT
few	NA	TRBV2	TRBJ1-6	CATAKDNSPLHF	TGTGCCACTGCTAAAGATAATTCACCCCTCCACTTT
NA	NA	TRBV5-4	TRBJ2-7	CASSPGGATYEQYF	TGTGCCAGCAGCCCCGGTGGGGCTACCTACGAGCAGTACTTC
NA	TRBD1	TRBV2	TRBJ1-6	CASSGQGARSNSPLHF	TGTGCCAGCAGTGGACAGGGGGCGCGAAGTAATTCACCCCTCCACTTT
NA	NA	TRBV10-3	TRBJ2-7	CAISPGASSYEQYF	TGTGCCATCAGTCCAGGCGCTTCCTCCTACGAGCAGTACTTC
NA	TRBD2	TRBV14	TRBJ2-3	CASSLLAGLTDTQYF	TGTGCCAGCAGCTTACTAGCGGGGCTCACAGATACGCAGTATTTT
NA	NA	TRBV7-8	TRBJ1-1	CASSWANLNTEAFF	TGTGCCAGCAGCTGGGCGAACCTGAACACTGAAGCTTTCTTT
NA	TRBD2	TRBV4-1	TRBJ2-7	CASSHPTSGTYEQYF	TGCGCCAGCAGCCACCCGACTAGCGGGACCTACGAGCAGTACTTC
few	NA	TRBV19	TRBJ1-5	CASSKAPIHRVNSNQPQHF	TGTGCCAGTAGTAAGGCCCCTATCCACAGGGTGAATAGCAATCAGCCCCAGCATTTT
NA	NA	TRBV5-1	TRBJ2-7	CASSSDRPSYEQYF	TGCGCCAGCAGCTCAGACAGACCCTCCTACGAGCAGTACTTC
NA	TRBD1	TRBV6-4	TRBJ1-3	CASRRTGTNWLSGNTIYF	TGTGCCAGCAGACGGACAGGAACCAACTGGCTCTCTGGAAACACCATATATTTT
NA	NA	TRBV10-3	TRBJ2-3	CATEGGTDTQYF	TGTGCCACTGAAGGAGGGACAGATACGCAGTATTTT
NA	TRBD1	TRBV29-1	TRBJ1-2	CSVEDSPGQGYGYTF	TGCAGCGTTGAAGATTCCCCGGGACAGGGCTATGGCTACACCTTC
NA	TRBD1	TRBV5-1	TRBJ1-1	CASSRRGRENTEAFF	TGCGCCAGCAGCCGCAGGGGGCGCGAGAACACTGAAGCTTTCTTT
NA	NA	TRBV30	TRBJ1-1	CAWSWGRGTEAFF	TGTGCCTGGAGTTGGGGCAGGGGCACTGAAGCTTTCTTT
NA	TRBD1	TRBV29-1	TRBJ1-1	CSADRDNTEAFF	TGCAGCGCCGACAGGGACAACACTGAAGCTTTCTTT
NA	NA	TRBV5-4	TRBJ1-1	CASSFGGIRGEAFF	TGTGCCAGCAGCTTCGGGGGAATTAGGGGTGAAGCTTTCTTT
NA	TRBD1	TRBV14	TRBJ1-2	CASSRYVLGQGNGGYTF	TGTGCCAGCAGCCGATACGTACTGGGACAGGGTAATGGCGGCTACACCTTC
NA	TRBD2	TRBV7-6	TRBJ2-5	CASSLLAGGPSQETQYF	TGTGCCAGCAGCTTACTAGCGGGAGGGCCTTCTCAAGAGACCCAGTACTTC
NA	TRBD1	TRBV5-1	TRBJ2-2	CASSRLRDRGHGELFF	TGCGCCAGCAGCCGCCTCCGGGACAGGGGGCACGGGGAGCTGTTTTTT
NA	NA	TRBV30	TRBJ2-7	CAWSVYEYEQYF	TGTGCCTGGAGTGTATATGAGTACGAGCAGTACTTC
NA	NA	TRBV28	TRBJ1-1	CASLLGGSEAFF	TGTGCCAGCCTCCTCGGAGGGAGTGAAGCTTTCTTT
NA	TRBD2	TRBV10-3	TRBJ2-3	CAISPSSGRGTDTQYF	TGTGCCATCAGCCCCTCTAGCGGGAGGGGCACAGATACGCAGTATTTT
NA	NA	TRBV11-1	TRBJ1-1	CASSPKERRFTEAFF	TGTGCCAGCAGCCCAAAGGAGAGGAGGTTCACTGAAGCTTTCTTT
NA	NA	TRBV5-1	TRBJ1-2	CASSLADSYGYTF	TGCGCCAGCAGCCTGGCGGACAGCTATGGCTACACCTTC
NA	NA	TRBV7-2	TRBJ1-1	CASSLERGERAFF	TGTGCCAGCAGCTTAGAGCGGGGTGAGAGAGCTTTCTTT
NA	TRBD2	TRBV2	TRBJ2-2	CASSASFSSGSSGELFF	TGTGCCAGCAGCGCCTCCTTTAGTAGCGGGAGCTCCGGGGAGCTGTTTTTT
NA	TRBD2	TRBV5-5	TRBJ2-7	CASSLGGGSYEQYF	TGTGCCAGCAGCTTGGGGGGGGGTTCCTACGAGCAGTACTTC